This T cell receptor beta chain is from a study of blood T cell repertoires in COVID-19. Study-wide context: Samples taken during acute and convalescent COVID-19 were collected in the United States, Italy and Spain. T cells, B-cell-depleted T cells, or PBMCs provided the cDNA or gDNA that served as material.

Between the trimmed V and J ends, which lost 5 bases and 1 base, there was a span of 15 bases. The CDR3 is 15 amino acids. In germline, CDR1 is SGHDN, CDR2 FVKESK. Authors' processing steps: From reference gene primer amplification, estimates of nucleated cell counts were derived. Sequenced by immunoSEQ multiplex PCR; TCRdb stores in-frame clones only, minus some. V, J and clone size are those of that table, while D and trimming were read from the DNA. The table has approximately 150,000 clones, roughly 80% seen once. The source is a man aged 65 to 85 who had recovered from COVID-19. The specimen sequenced was peripheral blood. The genes are TRBV14 and TRBJ2-7; D is possibly TRBD1 (6 bases). The CDR3 DNA reads as TGTGCCAGCAGCTCTTCAGGGGAAGCTTCCTACGAGCAGTACTTC. This encodes CASSSSGEASYEQYF. Together with reference TRBV14 and TRBJ2-7, the CDR3 gives the full variable domain: EAGVTQFPSHSVIEKGQTVTLRCDPISGHDNLYWYRRVMGKEIKFLLHFVKESKQDESGMPNNRFLAERTGGTYSTLKVQPAELEDSGVYFCASSSSGEASYEQYFGPGTRLTVT.